This T cell receptor beta chain was found in a study of CD8 T cells in Susac syndrome. When the RNA was reverse transcribed, random hexamers were used with an input of 0.5 to 1 ug. Amplification of TCR beta CDR3 by immunoSEQ multiplex PCR spanned 54 Vbeta and 13 Jbeta. TCRdb analysed the immunoSEQ multiplex PCR reads with MiXCR anew, one entry per CDR3 protein. The table lists roughly 130,000 distinct CDR3 sequences, roughly 94% of them singletons. A single count supports this clonotype. Sequencing of TCR beta drew on CD8+ and CD4+ T cells from blood. Stable or active relapsing-remitting multiple sclerosis, untreated and meeting revised McDonald criteria, defined the controls. This receptor was identified in a human donor with multiple sclerosis. Source material: CD4+ T cells from PBMCs.

The CDR3 loop reads CSVEDRRGKSYEQYF. For the CDR3, the DNA is TGCAGCGTTGAAGATCGGCGGGGGAAGTCCTACGAGCAGTACTTC. This rearrangement joins TRBV29-1 to TRBJ2-7; TRBD2 agrees at 7 bases. From germline, CDR1 is SQVTM and CDR2 ANQGSEA. The CDR3 has 15 residues. Germline trimming cut 0 bases from V and 1 base from J; bases unmatched to any gene: 6.